This entry is about one T cell receptor (beta chain). As yet, its antigen is unknown. Repertoires were generated with immunoSEQ multiplex PCR, while TCRdb's copy carries only in-frame clones and drops some. The sample gives roughly 56,000 clones, around 81% of which show up once; 20% to 30% is in the top ten. The record originates from a study of T cell responses to AZD1222 COVID-19 vaccine. Study observations and caveats: Following two doses of AZD1222, Spike-specific TCR breadth and depth rose.

Sample: peripheral blood, taken 28 days after the second AZD1222 dose. The TCR sequence derives from an adult who received the AZD1222 COVID-19 vaccine.

The DNA for the CDR3 is TGTGCCAGCAGCTTAGCCGGGGCGCGACAGGGTCCCTACGAGCAGTACTTC. Amino acids: CASSLAGARQGPYEQYF. The V call is TRBV7-2, the J call TRBJ2-7, with TRBD1 matching over 7 bases. With V trimmed by 0 bases and J by 2 bases, 10 bases remained unmatched. CDR3 length equals 17 residues. Germline CDR1 reads SGHTA; CDR2 reads FQGNSA.